This T cell receptor beta chain was sequenced during a study of OX40 agonist ivuxolimab in advanced cancers. Background on the study: Those treated in dose escalation had hepatocellular carcinoma, melanoma, renal cell cancer or head and neck cancer. It was permissible to have had prior anti-PD-1, anti-PD-L1 or anti-CTLA-4 therapy, and about 40% had some. Study-wide results and limits: The mean number of expanded clones was higher in CD8+ T cells than in CD4+.

Comments on this clone: The antigen is not known. Relative to the germline gene, one junction end is altered; a read error may explain this. Within the sample, other DNA sequences also encode this same CDR3.

Generated by immunoSEQ multiplex PCR, the TCRdb table keeps only in-frame clones and is missing some. The table records approximately 23,000 clones, 85% to 90% of them present only once. People who had autoimmune disease history or systemic immunosuppression were excluded. The germline V gene has CDR1 SGHDT and CDR2 YYEEEE. This CDR3 has 12 residues. Here the sequenced sample was CD4+ or CD8+ T cells sorted from blood, taken in a trial of the OX40 agonist ivuxolimab. The receptor comes from an adult with an advanced solid tumor such as melanoma, head and neck, liver or kidney cancer. This chain connects TRBV5-6 to TRBJ1-1; D is undetermined. The CDR3 region has the DNA TGTGCTAGCAGCTGGAGTGGGGTGCAGGCTTTCTTT. This gives the protein CASSWSGVQAFF.